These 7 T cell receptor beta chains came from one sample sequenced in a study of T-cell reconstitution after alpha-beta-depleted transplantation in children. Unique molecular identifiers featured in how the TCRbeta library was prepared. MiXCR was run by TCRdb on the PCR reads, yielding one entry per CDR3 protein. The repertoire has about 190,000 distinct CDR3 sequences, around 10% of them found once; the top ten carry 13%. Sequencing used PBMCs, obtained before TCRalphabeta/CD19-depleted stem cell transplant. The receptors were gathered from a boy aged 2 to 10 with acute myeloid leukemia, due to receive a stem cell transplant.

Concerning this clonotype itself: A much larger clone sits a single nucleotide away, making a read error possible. The CDR3 nucleotides read TGTGCCAGCAGTTCGACTAGCGGAGTGGGGAGAGATACGCAGTATTTT. Protein product: CASSSTSGVGRDTQYF. The genes are TRBV12-3 or TRBV12-4 and TRBJ2-3; 9 bases are shared with TRBD2. Losses at the gene ends were 4 bases for V and 5 bases for J; bases not matched to a gene: 10. The CDR3 contains 16 residues.

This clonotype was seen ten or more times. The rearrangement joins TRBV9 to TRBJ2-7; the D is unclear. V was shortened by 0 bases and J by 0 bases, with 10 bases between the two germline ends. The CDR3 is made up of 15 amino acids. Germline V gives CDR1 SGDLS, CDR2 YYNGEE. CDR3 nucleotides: TGTGCCAGCAGCGTAGCCTTGCGGAGCTCCTACGAGCAGTACGTC. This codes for CASSVALRSSYEQYV.

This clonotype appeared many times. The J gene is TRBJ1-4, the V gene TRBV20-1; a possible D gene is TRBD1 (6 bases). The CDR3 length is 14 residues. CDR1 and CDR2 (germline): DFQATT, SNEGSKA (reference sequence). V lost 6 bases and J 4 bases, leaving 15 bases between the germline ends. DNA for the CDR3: TGCAGTGCCCGGGGGCGGGGTGGTAATGAAAAACTGTTTTTT. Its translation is CSARGRGGNEKLFF.

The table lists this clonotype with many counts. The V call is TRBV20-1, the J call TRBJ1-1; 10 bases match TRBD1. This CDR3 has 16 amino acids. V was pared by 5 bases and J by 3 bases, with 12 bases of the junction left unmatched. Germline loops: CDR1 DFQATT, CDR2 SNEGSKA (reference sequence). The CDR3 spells CSAPRWDRGLDTEAFF. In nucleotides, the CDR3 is TGCAGTGCTCCCCGTTGGGACAGGGGTTTGGACACTGAAGCTTTCTTT.

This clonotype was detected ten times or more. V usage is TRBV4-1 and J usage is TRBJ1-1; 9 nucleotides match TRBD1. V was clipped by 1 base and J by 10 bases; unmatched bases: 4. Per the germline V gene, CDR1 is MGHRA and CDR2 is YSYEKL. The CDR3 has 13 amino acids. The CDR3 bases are TGCGCCAGCAGCCAAGCGCGGGACAGGGTAGCTTTCTTT. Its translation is CASSQARDRVAFF.

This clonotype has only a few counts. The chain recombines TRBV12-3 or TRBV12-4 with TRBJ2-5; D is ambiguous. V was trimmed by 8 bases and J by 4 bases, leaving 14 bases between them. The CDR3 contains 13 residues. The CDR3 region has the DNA TGTGCCAGCGCTCTGGTACAGTCAGAGACCCAGTACTTC. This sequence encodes CASALVQSETQYF.

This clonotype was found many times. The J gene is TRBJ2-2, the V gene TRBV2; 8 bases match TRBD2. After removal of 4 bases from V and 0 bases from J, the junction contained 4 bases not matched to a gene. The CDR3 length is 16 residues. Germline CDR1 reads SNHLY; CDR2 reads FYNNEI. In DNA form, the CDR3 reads TGTGCCAGCAGTGGATTAGCGGGGACGAACACCGGGGAGCTGTTTTTT. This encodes CASSGLAGTNTGELFF.